The 30 T cell receptor beta chains in this list originate from one sample, sequenced in a study of follicular helper T cells after annual influenza vaccination. Assay used: immunoSEQ multiplex PCR; TCRdb lists only in-frame clones, some missing. The data show about 15,000 clones, with about four fifths seen just once and 1.3% held by the top ten. Time point indicated: 2014-2015 season, 7 days after vaccination. Here the sequenced sample was CXCR5+ CD38- circulating T follicular helper cells from blood, taken 7 days after influenza vaccination. Indicated subset: circulating Tfh, non-naive CD4+CXCR5+PD-1+ (ICOS+CD38+ or ICOS-CD38-). The receptors shown here come from an adult who received the influenza vaccine.

The chain's CDR3 is CASSSGGGKNYGYTF. The CDR3 DNA sequence: TGTGCCAGCAGTTCAGGGGGCGGGAAGAACTATGGCTACACCTTC. The chain combines TRBV28 with TRBJ1-2, with 8 bases aligning to TRBD1. Germline loops: CDR1 MDHEN, CDR2 SYDVKM. The CDR3 loop spans 15 amino acids. V trimming: 4 bases; J trimming: 2 bases; junction bases outside the gene matches: 6.

J is TRBJ2-1 and V is TRBV7-8; 7 bases align to TRBD1. The CDR3 has 15 amino acids. From germline, CDR1 is SGHVS and CDR2 FQNEAQ. The trim removed 0 bases at V and 8 bases at J, leaving 7 bases unmatched. The CDR3 bases are TGTGCCAGCAGCTTAGCGAGGGAGACAGGGCATGAGCAGTTCTTC. Encoded protein: CASSLARETGHEQFF.

The gene calls are TRBV15 and TRBJ2-3; the match to TRBD2 covers 8 bases. The CDR3 has 15 residues. J lost 1 base, V lost 0 bases, and 0 bases had no gene match. The germline V gene encodes CDR1 LNHNV and CDR2 YYDKDF (reference sequence). In DNA, the CDR3 is TGTGCCACCAGCAGAGATAGCGGGGGCACAGATACGCAGTATTTT. Its translation is CATSRDSGGTDTQYF.

The rearrangement joins TRBV19 to TRBJ2-5, with a possible D match to TRBD2 (6 bases). This CDR3 comprises 17 residues. V lost 3 bases and J lost 5, with 22 bases in between. In germline, CDR1 is LNHDA, CDR2 SQIVND (reference sequence). The CDR3 DNA sequence: TGTGCCAGTAGTATTCGGGTTGTGGGGGGTCTCAGCGAGACCCAGTACTTC. This gives the protein CASSIRVVGGLSETQYF.

The chain employs TRBV6-5 and TRBJ1-6, with TRBD1 matching over 7 bases. The J segment lost 7 bases and the V segment lost 4 bases, leaving 1 base of the junction unmatched. The CDR3 has 13 amino acids. Germline V gene sequence: CDR1 MNHEY, CDR2 SVGAGI. The CDR3 spells CASSSDRNSPLHF. The CDR3 DNA sequence: TGTGCCAGCAGTTCGGACAGGAATTCACCCCTCCACTTT.

This chain uses TRBV6-5 with TRBJ1-5; D is undetermined. V lost 2 bases to trimming and J lost 7 bases, with 9 bases between them. CDR1 and CDR2 from the germline V gene are MNHEY and SVGAGI. The CDR3 has 13 amino acids. The CDR3 region has the DNA TGTGCCAGCAGTTACGATCGAGAGCAGCCCCAGCATTTT. Its protein is CASSYDREQPQHF.

This clone appeared a single time. The V call is TRBV29-1, the J call TRBJ1-2; D not certain. V gave up 6 bases and J gave up 8 bases, with 22 bases separating them. The CDR3 contains 14 residues. Germline assignment: CDR1 SQVTM and CDR2 ANQGSEA. The CDR3 DNA follows: TGCAGCGTGGGCGAAGCTGGACCCGGGAGGGGCTACACCTTC. Encoded protein: CSVGEAGPGRGYTF.

The chain is built from TRBV7-2 and TRBJ2-3, with TRBD2 as a possible D gene (6 bases). This CDR3 comprises 15 residues. The V and J ends lost 4 bases and 3 bases respectively, with 14 bases between them. In germline, CDR1 is SGHTA, CDR2 FQGNSA. The CDR3 spells CASSYGGPRTDTQYF. In DNA form, the CDR3 reads TGTGCCAGCAGCTACGGAGGGCCGAGGACAGATACGCAGTATTTT.

The chain combines TRBV10-1 with TRBJ1-2; D not resolved. From germline, CDR1 is WNHNN and CDR2 SYGVQD (reference sequence). The CDR3 sequence is 13 residues long. The V gene lost 4 bases and the J gene lost 11 bases, with 17 bases spanning the gap. For the CDR3, the DNA is TGCGCCAGCAGTGCGTCGGCCGAGCGGGGTTACACCTTC. Its protein is CASSASAERGYTF.

The chain is built from TRBV28 and TRBJ1-6; 8 bases are shared with TRBD1. Germline V lookup: CDR1 MDHEN, CDR2 SYDVKM. The CDR3 covers 14 residues. J was trimmed by 8 bases and V by 6 bases; bases with no gene match: 6. The CDR3 coding sequence is TGTGCCAGCAGGGTCGGACAGGGTTATTCACCCCTCCACTTT. It translates to CASRVGQGYSPLHF.

The chain couples TRBV6-1 to TRBJ1-5, with D unresolved. The CDR3 extends over 11 amino acids. V was pared by 6 bases and J by 4 bases, with 4 bases between. The germline V gene has CDR1 MNHNS and CDR2 SASEGT. The CDR3 DNA reads TGTGCCAGCAGACAGAATCAGCCCCAGCATTTT. It codes for CASRQNQPQHF.

This sequence joins TRBV9 and TRBJ2-3, with 9 bases matching TRBD1. The germline CDR1 and CDR2 sequences are SGDLS and YYNGEE. CDR3 length: 16 residues. Trimming took 4 bases from V and 3 from J; bases not matched to a gene: 9. CDR3 in amino acids: CASSPGQGMLTDTQYF. The CDR3 coding sequence is TGTGCCAGCAGCCCGGGACAGGGTATGCTGACAGATACGCAGTATTTT. The full variable domain, rest sourced from reference TRBV9 and TRBJ2-3, is DSGVTQTPKHLITATGQRVTLRCSPRSGDLSVYWYQQSLDQGLQFLIQYYNGEERAKGNILERFSAQQFPDLHSELNLSSLELGDSALYFCASSPGQGMLTDTQYFGPGTRLTVL.

The rearrangement joins TRBV25-1 to TRBJ1-1, with D possibly being TRBD1 (6 bases). The germline V and J ends were trimmed by 6 bases and 5 bases, with 10 bases remaining between them. The length of the CDR3 is 12 residues. CDR1 and CDR2 (germline): MGHDK, SYGVNS. As DNA, the CDR3 is TGTGCCAGCAGCGTACAGGGTACTGAAGCTTTCTTT. As protein: CASSVQGTEAFF.

The chain joins TRBV28 to TRBJ2-7; D may be TRBD1 (5 bases). There are 14 residues in the CDR3. The V end lost 6 bases, the J end lost 2 bases, and 14 bases lay between the germline ends. In germline, CDR1 is MDHEN, CDR2 SYDVKM. Here the CDR3 reads CASRVQGKAYEQYF. The CDR3 DNA sequence: TGTGCCAGCAGGGTTCAGGGCAAGGCCTACGAGCAGTACTTC. Drawing the rest from reference TRBV28 and TRBJ2-7, the complete variable domain is DVKVTQSSRYLVKRTGEKVFLECVQDMDHENMFWYRQDPGLGLRLIYFSYDVKMKEKGDIPEGYSVSREKKERFSLILESASTNQTSMYLCASRVQGKAYEQYFGPGTRLTVT.

The chain couples TRBV16 to TRBJ1-1; D is possibly TRBD1 (6 bases). Looked up from germline, CDR1 is KGHSY and CDR2 is FQNENV. The V and J ends lost 4 bases and 10 bases respectively, with 16 bases between them. The CDR3 consists of 13 residues. For the CDR3, the DNA is TGTGCCAGCAGCCCCAGGGAGGGGGGTACAGCTTTCTTT. Its translation: CASSPREGGTAFF.

This clone was seen only once. A junction boundary mismatches the germline segment, possibly from a read error. This chain uses TRBV7-9 with TRBJ2-4; a possible D gene is TRBD2 (5 bases). CDR1 is SEHNR and CDR2 is FQNEAQ in the germline V gene (reference sequence). CDR3 size: 15 residues. CDR3 protein: CVSRHSSRGKNIQYF. Written as DNA, the CDR3 is TGTGTCAGCAGACACTCCTCACGGGGAAAAAACATTCAGTACTTC. Using reference TRBV7-9 and TRBJ2-4 for the parts outside the CDR3, the full variable domain is DTGVSQNPRHKITKRGQNVTFRCDPISEHNRLYWYRQTLGQGPEFLTYFQNEAQLEKSRLLSDRFSAERPKGSFSTLEIQRTEQGDSAMYLCVSRHSSRGKNIQYFGAGTRLSVL.

The chain couples TRBV5-6 to TRBJ2-7; TRBD2 might be the D (7 bases). The V gene lost 2 bases and the J gene lost 4 bases, with 13 bases spanning the gap. This CDR3 is built from 14 residues. Germline assignment: CDR1 SGHDT and CDR2 YYEEEE. DNA of the CDR3: TGTGCCAGCAGCTTACCCGGGGGGCTATACGAGCAGTACTTC. This translates into CASSLPGGLYEQYF.

The V call is TRBV18, the J call TRBJ2-7, with a possible D match to TRBD1 (6 bases). The CDR3 has 15 amino acids. Germline CDR1 KGHSH, CDR2 LQKENI. Trimming shortened V by 1 base and J by 5 bases, and 15 bases separated the two germline ends. This chain's CDR3 is CASSPLDRSFHEQYF. CDR3 DNA sequence: TGTGCCAGCTCACCACTTGACAGGTCCTTCCACGAGCAGTACTTC. Full variable domain (remainder filled in from reference TRBV18 and TRBJ2-7): NAGVMQNPRHLVRRRGQEARLRCSPMKGHSHVYWYRQLPEEGLKFMVYLQKENIIDESGMPKERFSAEFPKEGPSILRIQQVVRGDSAAYFCASSPLDRSFHEQYFGPGTRLTVT.

The chain employs TRBV4-1 and TRBJ2-5; D is uncertain. Germline assignment: CDR1 MGHRA and CDR2 YSYEKL. V shed 1 base and J shed 3 bases, with 6 bases lying between them. This CDR3 contains 13 residues. In nucleotides, the CDR3 is TGCGCCAGCAGCCAAGGTAGAAAAGAGACCCAGTACTTC. Protein sequence: CASSQGRKETQYF.

CDR3 sequence reads: CASSLLETDRGRTEAFF. CDR3 DNA: TGTGCCAGCAGCTTACTGGAGACGGACAGGGGTCGGACTGAAGCTTTCTTT. V gene TRBV11-2 combines with J gene TRBJ1-1; 9 bases line up with TRBD1. Trimming cost V 2 bases and J 5 bases; bases outside gene matches: 12. The CDR3 is 17 amino acids. In germline, CDR1 is SGHAT, CDR2 FQNNGV. The full variable domain, completed using reference TRBV11-2 and TRBJ1-1, is EAGVAQSPRYKIIEKRQSVAFWCNPISGHATLYWYQQILGQGPKLLIQFQNNGVVDDSQLPKDRFSAERLKGVDSTLKIQPAKLEDSAVYLCASSLLETDRGRTEAFFGQGTRLTVV.

V usage is TRBV13 and J usage is TRBJ1-1; unclear D gene. CDR1 PRHDT and CDR2 FYEKMQ come from the germline V gene (reference sequence). The length of the CDR3 is 11 residues. The V gene lost 2 bases and the J gene lost 11 bases, with 9 bases spanning the gap. CDR3 DNA sequence: TGTGCCAGCAGCTTATCCGGTACGGCTTTCTTT. Protein: CASSLSGTAFF.

This clone was seen only once. The chain uses TRBV10-3 and TRBJ2-7, with a tentative D call TRBD1 (5 bases). The CDR3 spans 14 residues. The V end lost 5 bases, the J end lost 1 base, and 12 bases lay between the germline ends. Germline loops: CDR1 ENHRY, CDR2 SYGVKD. This CDR3 is CAISQGRGSYEQYF. DNA for the CDR3: TGTGCCATCAGTCAGGGAAGGGGTTCCTACGAGCAGTACTTC.

This clone was detected a few times. The chain joins TRBV19 to TRBJ1-5, with 7 bases lining up with TRBD1. The CDR3 covers 16 residues. Trimming removed 4 bases from V and 9 bases from J; junction bases left unmatched: 15. The V gene's germline CDR1 is LNHDA and CDR2 SQIVND (reference sequence). This CDR3 is CASSTIQGGVLMPQHF. For the CDR3, the DNA is TGTGCCAGTAGTACAATCCAGGGGGGCGTTTTGATGCCCCAGCATTTT. Combining the CDR3 with reference TRBV19 and TRBJ1-5 gives the whole variable domain DGGITQSPKYLFRKEGQNVTLSCEQNLNHDAMYWYRQDPGQGLRLIYYSQIVNDFQKGDIAEGYSVSREKKESFPLTVTSAQKNPTAFYLCASSTIQGGVLMPQHFGDGTRLSIL.

Written as DNA, the CDR3 is TGTGCCAGCACCCCAGACAGGGTTGAAGCTTTCTTT. The encoded protein is CASTPDRVEAFF. The chain is built from TRBV28 and TRBJ1-1, with TRBD1 matching 7 bases. V lost 7 bases and J lost 7; bases outside the gene matches: 6. From germline, CDR1 is MDHEN and CDR2 SYDVKM. The CDR3 consists of 12 residues.

V is TRBV2 and J is TRBJ2-3; 8 bases align to TRBD2. From germline, CDR1 is SNHLY and CDR2 FYNNEI. CDR3 length: 16 residues. V was clipped by 5 bases and J by 4 bases; unmatched bases: 11. The CDR3 DNA reads TGTGCCAGCAGTCCCCCGGGGGTAGCGGGATCAGATACGCAGTATTTT. Its translation is CASSPPGVAGSDTQYF. The variable domain in full, with the rest retrieved from reference TRBV2 and TRBJ2-3, is EPEVTQTPSHQVTQMGQEVILRCVPISNHLYFYWYRQILGQKVEFLVSFYNNEISEKSEIFDDQFSVERPDGSNFTLKIRSTKLEDSAMYFCASSPPGVAGSDTQYFGPGTRLTVL.

The chain recombines TRBV28 with TRBJ2-3; TRBD2 is a possible D gene (6 bases). Germline CDR1 MDHEN, CDR2 SYDVKM. The V gene lost 2 bases and the J gene lost 0 bases, with 6 bases spanning the gap. CDR3 length: 14 amino acids. The CDR3 loop reads CASSLGGSTDTQYF. CDR3 DNA: TGTGCCAGCAGTTTAGGGGGGAGCACAGATACGCAGTATTTT.

This clone was seen more than once but under ten times. The chain joins TRBV19 to TRBJ1-6; D is unclear. Per the germline V gene, CDR1 is LNHDA and CDR2 is SQIVND (reference sequence). This CDR3 is built from 14 residues. V dropped 7 bases and J dropped 7 bases, with 14 bases sitting between them. The CDR3, as DNA: TGTGCCAGTACCCTCCAGGACTCAAATTCACCCCTCCACTTT. As protein: CASTLQDSNSPLHF.

The V gene is TRBV7-2, the J gene TRBJ2-7; D is perhaps TRBD1 (5 bases). This CDR3 contains 15 residues. Trimming removed 4 bases at V and 0 bases at J, with 13 bases between. CDR1 and CDR2 (germline): SGHTA, FQGNSA. The CDR3 sequence is CASSYSPQASYEQYF. CDR3 DNA: TGTGCCAGCAGCTACTCCCCACAGGCCTCCTACGAGCAGTACTTC.

This chain connects TRBV6-5 to TRBJ1-6; TRBD1 agrees at 8 bases. Germline-derived CDR1 and CDR2 are MNHEY and SVGAGI. V shed 8 bases and J 10 bases; nucleotides not matched to a gene: 13. CDR3 length: 15 amino acids. The CDR3 DNA follows: TGTGCCAGCGACAGACCTCAGGGGGCTCAATCACCCCTCCACTTT. Translated: CASDRPQGAQSPLHF.

Here the CDR3 reads CASRGDRAYNEQFF. The CDR3 DNA reads as TGTGCCAGTAGAGGGGACAGGGCCTACAATGAGCAGTTCTTC. The V call is TRBV19, the J call TRBJ2-1, with 9 nucleotides matching TRBD1. V was pared by 6 bases and J by 2 bases, with 2 bases of the junction left unmatched. Germline CDR1 and CDR2: LNHDA and SQIVND (reference sequence). This CDR3 region has 14 residues. The full variable domain, rest sourced from reference TRBV19 and TRBJ2-1, is DGGITQSPKYLFRKEGQNVTLSCEQNLNHDAMYWYRQDPGQGLRLIYYSQIVNDFQKGDIAEGYSVSREKKESFPLTVTSAQKNPTAFYLCASRGDRAYNEQFFGPGTRLTVL.